This TCR beta chain was recovered during a study of blood T cell repertoires in COVID-19. Study-level information: Samples of COVID-19 (acute and convalescent) were obtained from the United States, Italy and Spain. PBMCs, B-cell-depleted T cells, or T cells were the source of the cDNA or gDNA that made up the material.

Authors' processing steps: Counts of nucleated cells, estimated from reference gene primer amplification, were obtained. Only in-frame clones appear in the TCRdb table, and some are missing; sequencing was by immunoSEQ multiplex PCR. V and J calls and clone size are given by that table; D and trimming were obtained from the DNA. The table shows some 70,000 clones, with approximately 89% occurring only once. The V gene's germline CDR1 is SGHNT and CDR2 YYREEE (reference sequence). This CDR3 is 16 amino acids long. Between the trimmed V and J ends, which lost 0 bases and 4 bases, there was a span of 14 bases.

The source of this sequence is a man between 45 and 60 years old with active COVID-19. The chain uses TRBV5-4 and TRBJ2-1; possible D gene TRBD2, 7 bases. The specimen was peripheral blood. CDR3 protein: CASSLEAGAIYNEQFF. CDR3 nucleotides: TGTGCCAGCAGCTTGGAGGCGGGGGCCATATACAATGAGCAGTTCTTC.